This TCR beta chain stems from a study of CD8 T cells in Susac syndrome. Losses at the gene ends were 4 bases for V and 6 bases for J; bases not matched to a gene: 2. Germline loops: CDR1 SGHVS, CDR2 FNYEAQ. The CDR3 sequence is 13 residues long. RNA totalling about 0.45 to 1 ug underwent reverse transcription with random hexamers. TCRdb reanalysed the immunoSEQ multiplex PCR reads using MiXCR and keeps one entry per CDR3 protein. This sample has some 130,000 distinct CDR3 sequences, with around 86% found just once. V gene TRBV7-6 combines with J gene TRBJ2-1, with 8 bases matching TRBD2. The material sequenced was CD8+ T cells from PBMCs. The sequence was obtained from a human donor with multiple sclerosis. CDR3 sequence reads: CASSWGLGNEQFF. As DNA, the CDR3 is TGTGCCAGCAGCTGGGGACTAGGCAATGAGCAGTTCTTC.